This T cell receptor beta chain emerged from a study of blood T cell repertoires in COVID-19. Germline V lookup: CDR1 KGHDR, CDR2 SFDVKD. This CDR3 has 14 amino acids. With 3 bases removed from V and 4 bases from J, the gap between germline ends came to 9 bases. Libraries were prepared by immunoSEQ multiplex PCR; TCRdb keeps only in-frame clonotypes and omits some of them. The sample carries approximately 300,000 clones, under 90% recorded once. Sequenced material: PBMCs or T cells enriched from blood (not recorded which). The chain combines TRBV24-1 with TRBJ2-1; D is perhaps TRBD1 (6 bases). The source of this sequence is a woman in her late teens or twenties who had recovered from COVID-19. CDR3 bases: TGTGCCACCAGTGATCCGGGACAATACAATGAGCAGTTCTTC. Amino acid sequence: CATSDPGQYNEQFF.